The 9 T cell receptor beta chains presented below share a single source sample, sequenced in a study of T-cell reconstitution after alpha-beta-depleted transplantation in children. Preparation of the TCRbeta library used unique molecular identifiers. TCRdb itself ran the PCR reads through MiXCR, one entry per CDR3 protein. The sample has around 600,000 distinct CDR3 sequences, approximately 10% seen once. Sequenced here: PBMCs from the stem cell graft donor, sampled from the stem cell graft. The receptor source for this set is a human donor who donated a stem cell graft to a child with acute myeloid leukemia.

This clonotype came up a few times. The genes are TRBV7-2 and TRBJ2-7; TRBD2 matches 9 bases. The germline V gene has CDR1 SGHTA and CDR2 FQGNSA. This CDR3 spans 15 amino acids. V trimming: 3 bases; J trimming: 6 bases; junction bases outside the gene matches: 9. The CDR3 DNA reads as TGTGCCAGCAGCTTTCCCAGCGGGAGGCCCGGCGAGCAGTACTTC. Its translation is CASSFPSGRPGEQYF.

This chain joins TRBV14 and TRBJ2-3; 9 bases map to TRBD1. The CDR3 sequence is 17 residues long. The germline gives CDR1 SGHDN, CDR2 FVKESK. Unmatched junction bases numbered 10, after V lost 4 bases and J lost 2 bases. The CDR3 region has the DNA TGTGCCAGCAGCCCCCGCCCGGGACAGGGAAACACAGATACGCAGTATTTT. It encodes CASSPRPGQGNTDTQYF.

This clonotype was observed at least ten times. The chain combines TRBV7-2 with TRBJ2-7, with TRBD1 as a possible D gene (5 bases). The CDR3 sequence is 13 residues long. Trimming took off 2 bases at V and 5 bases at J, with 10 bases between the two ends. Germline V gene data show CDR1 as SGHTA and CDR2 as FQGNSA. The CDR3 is CASSLRGLHEQYF. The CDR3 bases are TGTGCCAGCAGCTTAAGGGGCCTCCACGAGCAGTACTTC.

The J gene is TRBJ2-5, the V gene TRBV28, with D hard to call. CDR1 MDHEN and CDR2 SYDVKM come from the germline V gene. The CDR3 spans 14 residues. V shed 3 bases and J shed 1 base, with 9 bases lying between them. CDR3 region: CASSFVRLQETQYF. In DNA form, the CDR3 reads TGTGCCAGCAGTTTTGTGAGACTCCAAGAGACCCAGTACTTC.

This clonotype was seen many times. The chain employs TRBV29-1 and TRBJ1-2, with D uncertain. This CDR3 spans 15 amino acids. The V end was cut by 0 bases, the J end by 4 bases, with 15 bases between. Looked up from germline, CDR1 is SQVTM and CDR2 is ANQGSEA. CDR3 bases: TGCAGCGTTGAAGATCGTCGGCACCCGGGCTATGGCTACACCTTC. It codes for CSVEDRRHPGYGYTF.

CDR3 DNA: TGTGCCATCTACAGAGGCACCGGGGAGCTGTTTTTT. This encodes CAIYRGTGELFF. This chain connects TRBV10-3 to TRBJ2-2; D gene uncertain. This CDR3 has 12 amino acids. Trimming took off 8 bases at V and 4 bases at J, with 8 bases between the two ends. Looked up from germline, CDR1 is ENHRY and CDR2 is SYGVKD.

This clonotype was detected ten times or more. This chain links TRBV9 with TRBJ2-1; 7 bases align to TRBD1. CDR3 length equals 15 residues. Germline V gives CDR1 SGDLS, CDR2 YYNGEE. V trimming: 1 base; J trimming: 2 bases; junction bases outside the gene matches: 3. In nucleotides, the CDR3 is TGTGCCAGCAGCGTAAGCCAGGGGGCCTACAATGAGCAGTTCTTC. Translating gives CASSVSQGAYNEQFF. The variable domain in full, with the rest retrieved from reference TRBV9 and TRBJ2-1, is DSGVTQTPKHLITATGQRVTLRCSPRSGDLSVYWYQQSLDQGLQFLIQYYNGEERAKGNILERFSAQQFPDLHSELNLSSLELGDSALYFCASSVSQGAYNEQFFGPGTRLTVL.

The CDR3 here is CSVQGTGATEAFF. The DNA for the CDR3 is TGCAGCGTTCAGGGGACGGGAGCCACTGAAGCTTTCTTT. The chain joins TRBV29-1 to TRBJ1-1; perhaps TRBD1 as D (6 bases). CDR1 and CDR2 (germline): SQVTM, ANQGSEA. V lost 5 bases and J lost 4, with 14 bases in between. The CDR3 has 13 residues.

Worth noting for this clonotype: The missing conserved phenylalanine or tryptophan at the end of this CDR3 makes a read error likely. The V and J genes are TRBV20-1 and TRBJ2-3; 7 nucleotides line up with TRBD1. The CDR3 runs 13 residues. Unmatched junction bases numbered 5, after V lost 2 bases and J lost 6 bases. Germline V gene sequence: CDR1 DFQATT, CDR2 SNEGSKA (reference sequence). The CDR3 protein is CSARPQGVDTQYI. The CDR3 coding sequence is TGCAGTGCTAGACCCCAGGGGGTCGATACGCAGTATATT.